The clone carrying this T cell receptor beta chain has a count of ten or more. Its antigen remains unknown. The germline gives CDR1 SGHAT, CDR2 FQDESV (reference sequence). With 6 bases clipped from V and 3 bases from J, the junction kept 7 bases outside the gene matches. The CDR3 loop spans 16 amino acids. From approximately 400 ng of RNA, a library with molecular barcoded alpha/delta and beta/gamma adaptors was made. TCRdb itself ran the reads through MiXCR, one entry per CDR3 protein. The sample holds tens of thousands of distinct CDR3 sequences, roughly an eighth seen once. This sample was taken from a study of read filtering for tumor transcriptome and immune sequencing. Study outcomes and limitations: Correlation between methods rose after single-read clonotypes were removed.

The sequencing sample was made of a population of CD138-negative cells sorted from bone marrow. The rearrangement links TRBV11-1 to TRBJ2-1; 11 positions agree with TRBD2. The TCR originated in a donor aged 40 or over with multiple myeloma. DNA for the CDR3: TGTGCCAGCAGTTCAGCGGGACTAGCGGTCTACAATGAGCAGTTCTTC. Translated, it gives CASSSAGLAVYNEQFF.